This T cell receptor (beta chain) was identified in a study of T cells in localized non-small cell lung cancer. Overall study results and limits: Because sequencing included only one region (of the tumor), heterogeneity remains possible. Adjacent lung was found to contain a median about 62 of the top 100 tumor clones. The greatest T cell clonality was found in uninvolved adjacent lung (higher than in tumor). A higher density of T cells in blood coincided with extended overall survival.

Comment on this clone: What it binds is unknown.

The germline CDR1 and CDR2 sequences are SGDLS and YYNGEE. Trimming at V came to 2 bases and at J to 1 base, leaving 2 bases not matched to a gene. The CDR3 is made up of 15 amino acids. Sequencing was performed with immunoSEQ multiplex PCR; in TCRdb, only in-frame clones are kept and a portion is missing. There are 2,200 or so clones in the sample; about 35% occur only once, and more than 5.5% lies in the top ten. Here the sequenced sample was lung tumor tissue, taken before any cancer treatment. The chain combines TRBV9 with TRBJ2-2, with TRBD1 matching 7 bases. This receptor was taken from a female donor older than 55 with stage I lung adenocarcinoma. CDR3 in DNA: TGTGCCAGCAGCGTCGGGACAGTGAACACCGGGGAGCTGTTTTTT. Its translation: CASSVGTVNTGELFF.